Presented here are 7 T cell receptor beta chains from one specimen sequenced in a study of T cell responses to AZD1222 COVID-19 vaccine. Generated by immunoSEQ multiplex PCR, the TCRdb table keeps only in-frame clones and is missing some. This sample yields approximately 200,000 clones, of which 88% are seen a single time; more than 7% belongs to the top ten. Sequenced material: peripheral blood, taken on day 0 of AZD1222 vaccination. Receptors were obtained from an adult in good health.

V is TRBV4-1 and J is TRBJ1-2; 8 bases agree with TRBD1. In germline, CDR1 is MGHRA, CDR2 YSYEKL. The trim removed 2 bases at V and 0 bases at J, leaving 2 bases unmatched. This CDR3 comprises 15 residues. The CDR3 sequence: CASSQSGGPNYGYTF. CDR3 nucleotides: TGCGCCAGCAGCCAATCAGGGGGCCCTAACTATGGCTACACCTTC.

The CDR3 bases are TGTGCCAGCAGTTTAGGGGGGGCCAGGGAGACCCAGTACTTC. It is translated as CASSLGGARETQYF. The rearrangement uses TRBV28 and TRBJ2-5, with D perhaps matching TRBD2 (7 bases). This CDR3 spans 14 amino acids. Germline values: CDR1 MDHEN, CDR2 SYDVKM. V lost 2 bases to trimming and J lost 5 bases, with 12 bases between them.

The chain recombines TRBV23-1 with TRBJ1-4, with TRBD1 matching over 8 bases. TRBV23-1 is an ORF for which the function is uncertain. The CDR3 is 13 residues long. Losses at the gene ends were 6 bases for V and 8 bases for J; bases not matched to a gene: 5. In DNA, the CDR3 is TGCGCCAGCAGAAGCCGACAGGGGGAAAAACTGTTTTTT. This translates into CASRSRQGEKLFF.

The chain uses TRBV4-1 and TRBJ2-2; a possible D gene is TRBD2 (6 bases). Trimming shortened V by 0 bases and J by 8 bases, and 10 bases separated the two germline ends. CDR3 size: 14 residues. CDR1 MGHRA and CDR2 YSYEKL come from the germline V gene. The CDR3 reads CASSQESGRGELFF. The CDR3 DNA sequence: TGCGCCAGCAGCCAAGAGTCGGGGAGGGGGGAGCTGTTTTTT.

The chain combines TRBV6-5 with TRBJ2-3; TRBD2 aligns across 10 bases. The CDR3 has 14 residues. V dropped 7 bases and J dropped 4; count of bases not matched to a gene: 5. The germline CDR1 and CDR2 sequences are MNHEY and SVGAGI. The CDR3 nucleotides read TGTGCCAGCAAAAGCGGGGGGGCTTCAGATACGCAGTATTTT. Translating gives CASKSGGASDTQYF.

The gene calls are TRBV11-1 and TRBJ1-6; D is unresolved. V was shortened by 6 bases and J by 10 bases, with 16 bases between the two germline ends. Per the germline V gene, CDR1 is SGHAT and CDR2 is FQDESV (reference sequence). The CDR3 loop spans 14 amino acids. CDR3 coding DNA: TGTGCCAGCAGTTCGACCGGGGTTAACTCACCCCTCCACTTT. This codes for CASSSTGVNSPLHF.

The J gene is TRBJ2-4, the V gene TRBV5-4; D is ambiguous. Trimming cost V 0 bases and J 4 bases, with 8 bases left between them. The CDR3 runs 14 residues. The germline V gene has CDR1 SGHNT and CDR2 YYREEE (reference sequence). This CDR3 is CASSLEGLKNIQYF. CDR3 coding DNA: TGTGCCAGCAGCTTGGAGGGTCTAAAAAACATTCAGTACTTC.